Described below is a single T cell receptor (beta chain) sequence and its context. What it recognizes is unknown. Given a much more abundant clone one base away, this may be a read error. Amplification of TCR beta CDR3 regions used RNA as the template. Primed by the HTBI set, a first-round RT-PCR was run on the TCR CDR3. TCRdb fed the multiplex PCR reads into MiXCR, producing one record per CDR3 protein. Here the sample spans roughly 550,000 distinct CDR3 sequences, 16% being singletons. The record originates from a study of T cells in Graves' hyperthyroidism and ophthalmopathy. On the basis of clinical symptoms, serum thyroxine and TRAb, thyroid ultrasound and orbital computed tomography, diagnoses were made. Regarding the study as a whole: Most thyroid clonotypes that were expanded above 0.001 also turned up in blood.

From germline, CDR1 is SNHLY and CDR2 FYNNEI. Trimming shortened V by 10 bases and J by 3 bases, and 18 bases separated the two germline ends. CDR3 length equals 14 residues. This chain connects TRBV2 to TRBJ2-5; D may be TRBD1 or TRBD2 (5 bases each). This TCR was recovered from a woman in her 30s with Graves' ophthalmopathy. The sequenced sample was blood. This CDR3 reads CANKGLRGEETQYF. For the CDR3, the DNA is TGTGCCAACAAGGGTCTCCGAGGGGAAGAGACCCAGTACTTC.